Listed here are 14 T cell receptor beta chains from one sample, sequenced in a study of identical twins. Each CDR3 protein gets one entry after TCRdb re-called the 5' RACE reads with MiXCR. The sample has under 900,000 distinct CDR3 sequences; around 12% are singletons. This same sample was also taken into another study, of yellow fever vaccine responses in identical twins.

The sample consisted of PBMCs. The origin of the receptors is a young woman in good health.

The chain couples TRBV2 to TRBJ2-6; D is tentatively TRBD1 or TRBD2 (5 bases each). Germline V gives CDR1 SNHLY, CDR2 FYNNEI. The CDR3 extends over 14 amino acids. With 10 bases removed from V and 0 bases from J, the gap between germline ends came to 10 bases. Here the CDR3 DNA reads TGTGCCACAAGAGGGGTCTCTGGGGCCAACGTCCTGACTTTC. This encodes CATRGVSGANVLTF.

This clonotype was counted many times. CDR3 nucleotide sequence: TGCGCCAGCAGCCAAGATAAGGGTTACCCCCAGTACTTC. Its translation is CASSQDKGYPQYF. This chain uses TRBV4-1 with TRBJ2-7; D not resolved. V was pared by 0 bases and J by 10 bases, with 13 bases between. This CDR3 is 13 amino acids long. CDR1 MGHRA and CDR2 YSYEKL come from the germline V gene.

The chain recombines TRBV6-1 with TRBJ2-5, with 8 bases aligning to TRBD2. V lost 9 bases to trimming and J lost 2 bases; unmatched junction nucleotides: 8. Germline assignment: CDR1 MNHNS and CDR2 SASEGT. This CDR3 comprises 14 residues. The CDR3: CARGGLAGQETQYF. The CDR3 DNA sequence: TGTGCCAGGGGTGGGTTAGCGGGGCAAGAGACCCAGTACTTC.

This clonotype was seen only a few times. V is TRBV19 and J is TRBJ2-7; 8 nucleotides align to TRBD2. Per germline, CDR1 LNHDA and CDR2 SQIVND (reference sequence). The ends lost 0 bases at V and 6 bases at J; junction bases unmatched: 4. This CDR3 spans 14 amino acids. The CDR3 coding sequence is TGTGCCAGTAGTATAGAGAGCGGGAGACCCGAGCAGTACTTC. As protein: CASSIESGRPEQYF.

This clonotype was counted a few times. The CDR3 here is CASSPMGLRQFF. In DNA form, the CDR3 reads TGTGCCAGCAGCCCGATGGGACTGCGGCAGTTCTTC. The chain carries TRBV16 and TRBJ2-1; D perhaps matches TRBD2 (6 bases). CDR1 is KGHSY and CDR2 is FQNENV in the germline V gene. This CDR3 has 12 residues. V lost 4 bases to trimming and J lost 12 bases, with 13 bases between them.

The chain has TRBV5-5 and TRBJ2-1; 10 bases are a match to TRBD1. Looked up from germline, CDR1 is SGHKS and CDR2 is YYEKEE (reference sequence). J lost 2 bases, V lost 5 bases, and 7 bases had no gene match. The CDR3 has 16 residues. DNA for the CDR3: TGTGCCAGCAGTTTCTCCGGGACAGGGGCCTACAATGAGCAGTTCTTC. This codes for CASSFSGTGAYNEQFF.

This clonotype was seen only a few times. This chain joins TRBV12-3 or TRBV12-4 and TRBJ2-3, with D possibly matching TRBD2 (6 bases). CDR3 length equals 13 residues. With 6 bases removed from V and 5 bases from J, the gap between germline ends came to 12 bases. The chain's CDR3 is CASSGGLGDTQYF. CDR3 bases: TGTGCCAGCAGCGGAGGGTTAGGAGATACGCAGTATTTT.

This clonotype turned up a few times. The rearrangement joins TRBV27 to TRBJ1-1; D gene uncertain. Looked up from germline, CDR1 is MNHEY and CDR2 is SMNVEV (reference sequence). Trimming took off 4 bases at V and 3 bases at J, with 18 bases between the two ends. The CDR3 loop spans 16 amino acids. The CDR3 DNA follows: TGTGCCAGCAGTTCCCTAGTTCGGTTTCTTGACACTGAAGCTTTCTTT. Its translation is CASSSLVRFLDTEAFF.

This clonotype was observed a few times. J is TRBJ1-2 and V is TRBV15; 7 nucleotides agree with TRBD1. CDR3 size: 17 residues. Germline V gene data show CDR1 as LNHNV and CDR2 as YYDKDF (reference sequence). J was trimmed by 0 bases and V by 6 bases; bases with no gene match: 13. CDR3 sequence: CATRGGGGESPNYGYTF. As DNA, the CDR3 is TGTGCCACCAGAGGAGGAGGGGGCGAGTCCCCTAACTATGGCTACACCTTC.

For the CDR3, the DNA is TGCGCCAGCAGCTTGGAACAGGGAATGTTCACTGAAGCTTTCTTT. Its translation is CASSLEQGMFTEAFF. The chain has TRBV5-1 and TRBJ1-1, with D perhaps matching TRBD1 (6 bases). Germline V CDR1 and CDR2: SGHRS, YFSETQ. The CDR3 is 15 amino acids. Trimming took off 0 bases at V and 4 bases at J, with 13 bases between the two ends.

This chain uses TRBV28 with TRBJ2-1; 7 positions agree with TRBD2. CDR1 is MDHEN and CDR2 is SYDVKM in the germline V gene. The CDR3 is made up of 13 amino acids. The V and J ends lost 2 bases and 8 bases, in that order; junction bases with no gene match: 3. The CDR3 nucleotides are TGTGCCAGCAGTTTAGCGGGAGTATATGAGCAGTTCTTC. Amino acids: CASSLAGVYEQFF.

The V gene is TRBV5-1, the J gene TRBJ1-6, with D hard to call. The CDR3 runs to 16 residues. Trimming left V 0 bases short and J 6 bases short, with 13 bases between. Germline CDR1 SGHRS, CDR2 YFSETQ. The CDR3 sequence is CASSLAGEGSNSPLHF. As DNA, the CDR3 is TGCGCCAGCAGCTTGGCCGGTGAGGGAAGTAATTCACCCCTCCACTTT.

This clonotype was recorded many times. This sequence joins TRBV27 and TRBJ1-5; perhaps TRBD1 as D (6 bases). V lost 1 base, J lost 2 bases, and 6 bases lay in between. The germline V gene encodes CDR1 MNHEY and CDR2 SMNVEV (reference sequence). The CDR3 is 14 amino acids. The CDR3 DNA reads TGTGCCAGCAGTTTATACAGGGGCAATCAGCCCCAGCATTTT. Translating it yields CASSLYRGNQPQHF.

This clonotype was observed at least ten times. The rearrangement uses TRBV7-9 and TRBJ1-2; D is ambiguous. CDR3 length: 13 residues. Trimming took off 5 bases at V and 2 bases at J, with 9 bases between the two ends. Germline CDR1 SEHNR, CDR2 FQNEAQ (reference sequence). CDR3 in amino acids: CASSKSYNYGYTF. The CDR3 DNA reads as TGTGCCAGCAGCAAAAGCTACAACTATGGCTACACCTTC. Supplemented by reference TRBV7-9 and TRBJ1-2, the full variable domain reads DTGVSQNPRHKITKRGQNVTFRCDPISEHNRLYWYRQTLGQGPEFLTYFQNEAQLEKSRLLSDRFSAERPKGSFSTLEIQRTEQGDSAMYLCASSKSYNYGYTFGSGTRLTVV.